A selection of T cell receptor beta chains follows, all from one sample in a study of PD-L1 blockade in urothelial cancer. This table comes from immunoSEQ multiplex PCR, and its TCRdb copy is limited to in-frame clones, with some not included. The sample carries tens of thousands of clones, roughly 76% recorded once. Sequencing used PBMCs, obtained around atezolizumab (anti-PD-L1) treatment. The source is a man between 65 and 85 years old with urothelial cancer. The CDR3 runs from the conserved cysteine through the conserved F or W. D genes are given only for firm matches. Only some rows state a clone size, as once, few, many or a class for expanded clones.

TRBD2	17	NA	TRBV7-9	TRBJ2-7	CASSLVLRTSGSSEQYF	TGTGCCAGCAGCTTAGTGTTACGTACTAGCGGGAGCTCCGAGCAGTACTTC
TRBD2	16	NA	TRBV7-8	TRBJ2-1	CASSPAGGTSYNEQFF	TGTGCCAGCAGCCCAGCGGGAGGGACCTCCTACAATGAGCAGTTCTTC
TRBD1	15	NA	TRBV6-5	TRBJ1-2	CASSYYRGPNYGYTF	TGTGCCAGCAGTTACTACAGGGGACCCAACTATGGCTACACCTTC
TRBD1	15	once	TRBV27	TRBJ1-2	CASSPGDRGRITYTF	TGTGCCAGCAGCCCCGGGGACAGAGGACGTATCACTTACACCTTC
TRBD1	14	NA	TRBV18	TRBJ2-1	CASSPQTGYNEQFF	TGTGCCAGCTCACCACAGACAGGGTACAATGAGCAGTTCTTC
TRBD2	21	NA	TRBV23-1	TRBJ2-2	CASSQSGGTSGGLGNTGELFF	TGCGCCAGCAGTCAATCTGGGGGGACTAGCGGGGGCCTGGGGAACACCGGGGAGCTGTTTTTT
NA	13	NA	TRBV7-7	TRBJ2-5	CASSFGSGETQYF	TGTGCTAGCAGCTTCGGAAGCGGTGAGACCCAGTACTTC
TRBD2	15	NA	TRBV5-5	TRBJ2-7	CASSLAVAGGGEQYF	TGTGCCAGCAGCTTGGCGGTAGCGGGAGGGGGCGAGCAGTACTTC
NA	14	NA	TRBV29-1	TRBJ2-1	CSVDTSGSYNEQFF	TGCAGCGTTGACACTTCCGGTTCCTACAATGAGCAGTTCTTC
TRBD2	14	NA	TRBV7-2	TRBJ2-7	CASSSGTSGYEQYF	TGTGCCAGCAGCTCCGGGACTAGCGGCTACGAGCAGTACTTC
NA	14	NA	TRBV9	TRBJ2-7	CASSVDIRDYEQYF	TGTGCCAGCAGCGTAGATATCCGAGACTACGAGCAGTACTTC
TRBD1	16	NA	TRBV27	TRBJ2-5	CASSLYRDRIQETQYF	TGTGCCAGCAGTTTATACCGGGACAGGATTCAAGAGACCCAGTACTTC
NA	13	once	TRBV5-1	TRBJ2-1	CASSSTESNEQFF	TGCGCCAGCAGCTCGACAGAGAGCAATGAGCAGTTCTTC
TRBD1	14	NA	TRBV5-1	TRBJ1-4	CASSLGQVDEKLFF	TGCGCCAGCAGCTTAGGACAGGTGGATGAAAAACTGTTTTTT
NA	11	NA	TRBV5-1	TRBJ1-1	CASSSGREAFF	TGCGCCAGCAGCTCCGGTCGTGAAGCTTTCTTT
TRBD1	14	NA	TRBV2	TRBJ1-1	CASTLTGGNTEAFF	TGTGCCAGCACCTTAACAGGGGGCAACACTGAAGCTTTCTTT
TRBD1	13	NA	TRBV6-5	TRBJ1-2	CASRSGGADAYTF	TGTGCCAGCAGGTCAGGGGGCGCCGACGCCTACACCTTC
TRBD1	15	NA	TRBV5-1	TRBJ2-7	CASSFGGTGDYEQYF	TGCGCCAGCAGCTTCGGAGGGACAGGGGACTACGAGCAGTACTTC
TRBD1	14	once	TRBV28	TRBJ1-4	CASSFGTGNEKLFF	TGTGCCAGCAGTTTCGGGACAGGGAATGAAAAACTGTTTTTT
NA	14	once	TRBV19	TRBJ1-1	CASSRHGENTEAFF	TGTGCCAGTAGTAGGCACGGAGAAAACACTGAAGCTTTCTTT